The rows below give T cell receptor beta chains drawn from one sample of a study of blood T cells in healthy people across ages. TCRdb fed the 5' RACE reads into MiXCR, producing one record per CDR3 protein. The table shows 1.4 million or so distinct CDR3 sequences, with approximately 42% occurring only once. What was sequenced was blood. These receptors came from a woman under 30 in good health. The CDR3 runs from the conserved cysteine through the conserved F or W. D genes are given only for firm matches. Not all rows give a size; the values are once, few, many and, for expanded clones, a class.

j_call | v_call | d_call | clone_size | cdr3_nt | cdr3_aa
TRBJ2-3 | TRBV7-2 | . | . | TGTGCCAGCAGCTCCATGGGGTCCCCAGATACGCAGTATTTT | CASSSMGSPDTQYF
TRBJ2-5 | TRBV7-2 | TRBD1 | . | TGTGCCAGCAGTTGGAAAAGACAGGGGTCTACGAATCAGACCCAGTACTTC | CASSWKRQGSTNQTQYF
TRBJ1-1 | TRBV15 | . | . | TGTGCCACCAGCAGAGATCGGGGCGAAGCTTTCTTT | CATSRDRGEAFF
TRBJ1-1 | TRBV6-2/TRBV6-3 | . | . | TGTGCCACCGGACAGCGGTGGATGAACACTGAAGCTTTCTTT | CATGQRWMNTEAFF
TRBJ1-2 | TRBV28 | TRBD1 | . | TGTGCCAGCAGTTCCAACCGGGACAGGGGGGACATCTATGGCTACACCTTC | CASSSNRDRGDIYGYTF
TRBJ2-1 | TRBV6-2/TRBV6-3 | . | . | TGTGCCAGCAGTCAACGGCCGATTCCCTCCTACAATGAGCAGTTCTTC | CASSQRPIPSYNEQFF
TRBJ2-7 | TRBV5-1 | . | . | TGCGCCGGCAGCTCGATGACGCGGGGGCCCTCCTACGAGCAGTACTTC | CAGSSMTRGPSYEQYF
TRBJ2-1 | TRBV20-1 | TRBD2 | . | TGCAGTGCTAGTGGACTAGCGCGAGAGCAGTTCTTC | CSASGLAREQFF
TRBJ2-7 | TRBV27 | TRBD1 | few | TGTGCCAGCAGTCCACAGGGGATCTACAATGAGCAGTACTTC | CASSPQGIYNEQYF
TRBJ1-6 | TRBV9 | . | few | TGTGCCAGCCGGTCCGGAGCGGCAAGCTCCTATAATTCACCCCTCCACTTT | CASRSGAASSYNSPLHF